These 15 T cell receptor beta chains came from one sample sequenced in a study of T cells in women clearing cervical HPV infection. Profiled with immunoSEQ multiplex PCR; TCRdb holds only in-frame clones, not every one. Across over 10,000 clones, the top ten clones capture 20% to 25% of the sample. Input material: blood buffy coat. These receptors all come from a woman aged 18 to 75 with a cervical HPV16 infection that either progressed to CIN3+ or cleared (not recorded which).

Comments on this clone: Read data end 3 residues before the CDR3 end; the end is taken from the germline J gene. This chain links TRBV20-1 with TRBJ1-2; maybe TRBD1 (5 bases). Germline assignment: CDR1 DFQATT and CDR2 SNEGSKA (reference sequence). The CDR3 has 13 amino acids. The CDR3 loop reads CSAQDQRGGGYTF. The CDR3 bases that were read are TGCAGTGCGCAAGACCAGCGCGGGGGAGGC.

With respect to this clone: The read is 3 residues too short to cover the CDR3 end, so that end is filled in from the germline J gene. V usage is TRBV20-1 and J usage is TRBJ1-6; 7 bases line up with TRBD1. The CDR3 consists of 15 residues. Germline assignment: CDR1 DFQATT and CDR2 SNEGSKA (reference sequence). The covered CDR3 bases are TGCAGTGCTAGAGATCGACGGACAGGCCTCGGGACC. Translation: CSARDRRTGLGT. In full, the CDR3 reads CSARDRRTGLGTLHF.

Concerning this clone: With the read ending 3 residues before the CDR3 end, the germline J gene is used to fill in that end. The chain joins TRBV19 to TRBJ1-2; D is unclear. The CDR3 length is 14 residues. Germline CDR1 is LNHDA and CDR2 is SQIVND (reference sequence). CDR3 DNA (partial): TGTGCCAGTAACGAGGACCCTAGCACAGATACC. Its protein product is CASNEDPSTDT. The whole CDR3 protein reads CASNEDPSTDTYTF.

Remarks on this clone: The read falls 3 residues short of the CDR3 end, and the missing part is taken from the germline J gene. J is TRBJ1-1 and V is TRBV7-9; D perhaps matches TRBD1 (5 bases). Between the trimmed V and J ends, which lost 7 bases and 0 bases, there was a span of 12 bases. The CDR3 extends over 14 amino acids. The germline gives CDR1 SEHNR, CDR2 FQNEAQ (reference sequence). CDR3 DNA, as far as it was read: TGTGCCAGCATCAGGGAAGGGCTGAACACTGAA. It is translated as CASIREGLNTE. The whole CDR3 protein reads CASIREGLNTEAFF.

Judged by frequency, this clone is medium-sized (0.01 to 0.1%). The CDR3 goes on 3 residues after the read ends, and that part is filled in from the germline J gene. The chain couples TRBV18 to TRBJ1-5, with D perhaps TRBD1 (5 bases). In germline, CDR1 is KGHSH, CDR2 LQKENI. CDR3 length: 14 amino acids. Trimming stripped 3 bases from V and 9 bases from J, with 15 bases between. This chain's CDR3 is CASSPPEGLGPQHF. The sequenced CDR3 bases are TGTGCCAGCTCACCCCCTGAGGGGTTGGGGCCC.

With regard to this clone: The read ends 3 residues before the CDR3 terminus; that terminus is restored from the germline J gene. The chain has TRBV18 and TRBJ2-7, with 8 nucleotides matching TRBD2. The germline V gene has CDR1 KGHSH and CDR2 LQKENI. The CDR3 spans 17 residues. With V trimmed by 4 bases and J by 0 bases, 11 bases remained unmatched. The sequenced CDR3 bases are TGTGCCAGCTCACAGCCCCTTGGAGCGGGGGTCTCCTACGAG. This translates into CASSQPLGAGVSYE. The CDR3 as a whole reads CASSQPLGAGVSYEQYF.

About this clone itself: The read stops 3 residues short of the end of the CDR3; the missing end is completed from the germline J gene. This rearrangement joins TRBV4-1 to TRBJ2-5, with 11 bases matching TRBD2. This CDR3 has 17 residues. CDR1 MGHRA and CDR2 YSYEKL come from the germline V gene. The CDR3: CASSQDWGLAGGSTQYF. The part of the CDR3 DNA that was read is TGCGCCAGCAGCCAAGATTGGGGGCTAGCGGGGGGTAGTACC.

About this clone: The read finishes 3 residues shy of the CDR3 end, and the germline J gene is used to complete it. This chain joins TRBV5-1 and TRBJ2-5, with D possibly matching TRBD1 (6 bases). Trimming removed 4 bases from V and 0 bases from J, with 7 bases in between. Germline loops: CDR1 SGHRS, CDR2 YFSETQ. This CDR3 spans 13 amino acids. This CDR3 is CASSRGYQETQYF. CDR3 DNA, as far as it was read: TGCGCCAGCAGCAGGGGGTACCAAGAGACC.

As concerns this clone: Coverage ceases 3 residues before the CDR3 finishes, and the germline J gene fills in the end. The chain joins TRBV7-9 to TRBJ1-2; D may be TRBD1 (6 bases). Germline-derived CDR1 and CDR2 are SEHNR and FQNEAQ (reference sequence). The CDR3 is made up of 14 amino acids. Trimming took 3 bases from V and 2 from J, leaving 10 bases between them. The CDR3 protein is CASSFQGRNYGYTF. The part of the CDR3 DNA that was read is TGTGCCAGCAGCTTCCAGGGGAGAAACTATGGC.

CDR3 sequence: CSVPTGNSNQPQHF. The sequenced part of the CDR3 DNA is TGCAGTGTTCCGACAGGGAACAGCAATCAGCCC. The chain links TRBV20-1 to TRBJ1-5; 7 nucleotides agree with TRBD1. The CDR3 extends 3 residues past the end of the read, so its final part is completed from the germline J gene. Per the germline V gene, CDR1 is DFQATT and CDR2 is SNEGSKA (reference sequence). Trimming cost V 7 bases and J 1 base; bases outside gene matches: 7. The CDR3 loop spans 14 amino acids.

With regard to this clone: The junction does not match germline at one end; this may be a read error. Coverage ceases 3 residues before the CDR3 finishes, and the germline J gene fills in the end. J is TRBJ1-2 and V is TRBV29-1, with 9 bases aligning to TRBD1. Germline V gives CDR1 SQVTM, CDR2 ANQGSEA. This CDR3 contains 13 residues. This CDR3 reads CSVEGQGNYGYTF. The sequenced CDR3 bases are TGCAGCGTGGAAGGACAGGGGAACTATGGC. Complete variable domain (other parts from reference TRBV29-1 and TRBJ1-2): SAVISQKPSRDICQRGTSLTIQCQVDSQVTMMFWYRQQPGQSLTLIATANQGSEATYESGFVIDKFPISRPNLTFSTLTVSNMSPEDSSIYLCSVEGQGNYGYTFGSGTRLTVV.

Notes on this clone: The CDR3 end is not reached by the read, which stops 3 residues before it; the germline J gene fills it in. The chain has TRBV19 and TRBJ2-5; 13 bases fit TRBD2. Germline assignment: CDR1 LNHDA and CDR2 SQIVND (reference sequence). J was trimmed by 1 base and V by 1 base; bases with no gene match: 6. The CDR3 contains 18 residues. The CDR3 reads CASSIGGGLAGAQETQYF. The sequenced CDR3 bases are TGTGCCAGTAGTATAGGGGGTGGACTAGCGGGGGCCCAAGAGACC.

About this clone: The CDR3 goes on 3 residues after the read ends, and that part is filled in from the germline J gene. V is TRBV18 and J is TRBJ1-1; 7 bases are shared with TRBD1. Germline assignment: CDR1 KGHSH and CDR2 LQKENI. The CDR3 extends over 15 amino acids. The DNA read from the CDR3 is TGTGCCAGCTCCCCCCAGGGGGATAGCCTACACGAG. Protein product: CASSPQGDSLHE. The whole CDR3 reads CASSPQGDSLHEAFF. The whole variable domain, remainder taken from reference TRBV18 and TRBJ1-1, is NAGVMQNPRHLVRRRGQEARLRCSPMKGHSHVYWYRQLPEEGLKFMVYLQKENIIDESGMPKERFSAEFPKEGPSILRIQQVVRGDSAAYFCASSPQGDSLHEAFFGQGTRLTVV.

A note on this clone: The CDR3 end lies 3 residues beyond the end of the read and is filled in from the germline J gene. This chain joins TRBV28 and TRBJ1-4; the D gene is possibly TRBD1 (5 bases). This CDR3 contains 15 residues. Germline V CDR1 and CDR2: MDHEN, SYDVKM. Trimming removed 5 bases from V and 8 bases from J, with 18 bases in between. The CDR3 here is CASSPHGQGIEKLFF. The CDR3 bases that were read are TGTGCCAGCAGTCCACATGGCCAGGGAATCGAAAAA.

Comment on this clone: The read ends 3 residues early relative to the CDR3; the germline J gene fills the gap. V gene TRBV29-1 combines with J gene TRBJ1-1, with 7 bases matching TRBD1. The CDR3 has 12 residues. Germline V gene sequence: CDR1 SQVTM, CDR2 ANQGSEA. Partial CDR3 DNA: TGCAGCGTACTGGACAGGCGTAACGAA. This encodes CSVLDRRNE. The entire CDR3 is CSVLDRRNEAFF.